The sequence of this T cell receptor (beta chain) was determined in a study of beta chain features in type 1 diabetes (dated 2018 in TCRdb). Background on the whole study: Mean age, gender distribution, total cell number and subset yield were not different between patients and healthy donors. A total of around 100 million sorted cells were examined across all samples, and RNA yield correlated strongly with the number of cells per subset. In the study, recently diagnosed type 1 diabetes patients and matched healthy donors were compared on the TCRB repertoires of their sorted circulating CD4+ T cell subsets. Whereas all 30 or so donors provided naive and central memory subsets, regulatory and stem cell-like memory subsets were isolated from just 8 patients and about 8 healthy donors. The research as a whole found: HLA sub-analyses involved small numbers of individuals, so any influence of HLA type on TCRB rearrangement remained unresolved. Fewer insertions and more nucleotide deletions at VDJ recombination sites were observed in patients with type 1 diabetes, implying thymic rearrangement abnormalities. Type 1 diabetes patients showed a moderate but significant shortening of TCRB CDR3 length in all four CD4+ subsets. PCR may preferentially amplify shorter templates, but because patient and control samples were amplified and corrected together, any resulting skew would affect both groups equally. Because cDNA was sequenced instead of genomic DNA, activated cells with high expression could be over-represented, although the groups did not differ in activation or CD3 levels. Naive, central memory and regulatory TCRB repertoires appeared to be more similar among patients than among healthy donors.

For CDR1 and CDR2, the germline V gene lists SGHTA and FQGNSA. Including cysteine and phenylalanine, the CDR3 has 12 amino acids. Only CDR3 DNA remains: 36 bases, in frame from the first base. The trim is 2 bases for V and 5 bases for J, with a gap of 6 bases between the germline ends. As regards this clone: Which antigen it targets is not known. Base-call qualities are not available, and no considerably larger clone is one nucleotide away.

The High Capacity cDNA Reverse Transcription Kit was used to reverse transcribe all of the isolated RNA, meaning that expressed TCRB transcripts were what got sequenced. Deep immunoSEQ sequencing was applied to naive, central memory and regulatory T cell samples, giving an average of about 3.57 million total reads per sample. Sorted cells were lysed in RLT buffer and RNA was extracted with DNase-treated RNeasy Micro or Mini kits, depending on cell number. To prevent cross-contamination, each cell subset was processed individually, whereas patient and healthy donor samples were processed jointly. The immunoSEQ multiplex PCR was used to amplify TCRB sequences from cDNA, yielding 87-bp fragments that span the CDR3 region. Sequencing of the amplicons was done on the Illumina HiSeq platform. The study's processing was this. PCR bias was corrected computationally using synthetic template baselines, and reads within Hamming distance 2 were collapsed, with unmergeable singletons discarded. By aligning reads against IMGT, V, D and J genes, CDR3 length, and insertions or deletions at six rearrangement sites were assigned. Within each subset, clonotype counts were normalized to sorted cell number, after which true diversity and Gini coefficients were computed with the tcR R package. Repertoire sharing was quantified using the overlap coefficient calculated on TCRB nucleotide sequences. Out-of-frame TCRB sequences from naive cells were analyzed to stand in for the pre-selection repertoire. TCRdb limited this immuneACCESS table to in-frame rearrangements with V and J called. A share of clones is missing; checked studies link under half to unresolved V genes, and the rest is unexplained. V and J calls plus clone size are reproduced from that table; the DNA served to infer D and trimming. The sample includes 850,000 to 900,000 clones, with 17% observed a single time. In total, the top ten clones hold around 0.02% of the sample.

From each donor, a single peripheral blood sample of approximately 120 mL on average was drawn into heparinised tubes. A BD FACSAria II was used to sort naive, central memory, regulatory and stem cell-like memory CD4+ T cells with a panel that included CD45RO, CCR7, CD25, CD127, CD95 and CD27. All sorted populations exceeded 95% purity. Right away, PBMCs were isolated by Lymphoprep density gradient centrifugation and were stained directly, with no culture step. So that batch effects would be minimized, each experiment stained and sorted samples in pairs, pairing one healthy donor with one patient. Sequenced: naive CD4+ T cells from blood. The meaning of the sample's cell subset or site label: true naive CD4+ T cells. The receptor was derived from a woman under 30 in good health. In this chain, TRBV7-2 is recombined with TRBJ2-5; the D gene lacks a confident call. The nucleotides are TGTGCCAGCAGCTTAACGTCTGAGACCCAGTACTTC. This encodes CASSLTSETQYF.